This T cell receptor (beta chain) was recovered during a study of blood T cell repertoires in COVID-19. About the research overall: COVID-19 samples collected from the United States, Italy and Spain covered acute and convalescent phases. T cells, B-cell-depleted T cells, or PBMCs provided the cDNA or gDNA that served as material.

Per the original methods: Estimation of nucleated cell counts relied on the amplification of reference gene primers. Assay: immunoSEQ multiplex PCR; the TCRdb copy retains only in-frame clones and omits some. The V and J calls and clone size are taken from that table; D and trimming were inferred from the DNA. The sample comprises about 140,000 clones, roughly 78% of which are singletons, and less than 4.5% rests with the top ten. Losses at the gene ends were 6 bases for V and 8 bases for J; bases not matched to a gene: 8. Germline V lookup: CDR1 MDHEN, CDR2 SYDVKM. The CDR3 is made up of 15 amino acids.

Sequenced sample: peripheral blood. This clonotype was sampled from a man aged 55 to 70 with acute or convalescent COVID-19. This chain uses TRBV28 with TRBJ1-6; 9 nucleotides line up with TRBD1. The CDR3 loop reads CASSGSGQGHSPLHF. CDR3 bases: TGTGCCAGCAGCGGAAGCGGACAGGGGCATTCACCCCTCCACTTT.